This T cell receptor beta chain was sequenced in a study of T cell clusters in autoimmune cytopenias. TRB was amplified from 250 ng of peripheral blood genomic DNA per sample. The CDR3 sequence is 15 residues long. Per the germline V gene, CDR1 is MNHEY and CDR2 is SMNVEV (reference sequence). Multiplex touch-down PCR amplified TRB using TRB-A and TRB-B pools in one tube. TCRdb derives one entry per CDR3 protein from the multiplex PCR reads, leaving out DNA. Its clone listing holds around 4,000 distinct CDR3 sequences. The sequencing input was peripheral blood. The rearrangement links TRBV27 to TRBJ2-1; TCRdb reports TRBD1, a call that lacks DNA to check it against. The sequence was obtained from a human donor with an autoimmune cytopenia or autoimmune hepatitis (not recorded which). CDR3 amino acids: CASRPGPLLDNEQFF.